These 13 T cell receptor beta chains share one sample of origin, sequenced in a study of breast tumors, draining lymph nodes, adjacent tissues. TCRdb fed the multiplex PCR reads into MiXCR, producing one record per CDR3 protein. The sample carries more than 50,000 distinct CDR3 sequences, under 50% recorded once. Sequencing was done on a sample of breast tumor tissue. All receptors come from a female donor with breast cancer. Some clones in this sample may be carry-over from other donors' samples.

This clonotype was recorded many times. This may stem from a read error, because a much larger clone lies one nucleotide away. The J gene is TRBJ2-3, the V gene TRBV20-1, with 8 positions matching TRBD2. Germline loops: CDR1 DFQATT, CDR2 SNEGSKA (reference sequence). The V gene end was trimmed by 6 bases and the J gene end by 6 bases; junction bases not matched to a gene: 14. CDR3 size: 15 residues. The CDR3 DNA is TGCAGTGCCGGGAGGGCGGGAGGCTTGGCTGATACGCAGTATTTT. Protein product: CSAGRAGGLADTQYF.

This clonotype was observed many times. This chain connects TRBV5-8 to TRBJ2-3; D gene ambiguous. The germline gives CDR1 SGHTS, CDR2 YDEGEE. This CDR3 is built from 14 residues. The V and J ends lost 3 bases and 5 bases respectively, with 13 bases between them. The CDR3 bases are TGTGCCAGCAGCTCCTACCTCCGAGGAGATACGCAGTATTTT. It codes for CASSSYLRGDTQYF.

At least ten counts were recorded for this clonotype. A much larger clone differs by one base, so this may be a read error. This sequence joins TRBV20-1 and TRBJ2-1, with 9 bases matching TRBD2. V lost 1 base, J lost 9 bases, and 7 bases stayed unmatched. CDR1 and CDR2 (germline): DFQATT, SNEGSKA (reference sequence). This CDR3 comprises 14 residues. CDR3 in DNA: TGCAGTGCTAGAGGGGGCGGGAGGGACACTGAGCAGTTCTTC. It is translated as CSARGGGRDTEQFF.

The genes are TRBV2 and TRBJ2-3; 8 bases map to TRBD2. This CDR3 contains 15 residues. Per the germline V gene, CDR1 is SNHLY and CDR2 is FYNNEI. Germline trimming cut 6 bases from V and 1 base from J; bases unmatched to any gene: 6. CDR3 nucleotide sequence: TGTGCCAGCAGGGCGTTAGCGGGACGCACAGATACGCAGTATTTT. This translates into CASRALAGRTDTQYF.

This clonotype was recorded many times. A much larger clone lies a single base off, so this may be a read error. J is TRBJ1-2 and V is TRBV7-9; maybe TRBD1 (6 bases). From germline, CDR1 is SEHNR and CDR2 FQNEAQ (reference sequence). The CDR3 consists of 13 residues. The CDR3 DNA reads as TGTGCCAGCAGTTTGGACAGTGTCTATGGCTACATCTTC. Its translation is CASSLDSVYGYIF. The variable domain in full, completed from reference TRBV7-9 and TRBJ1-2, reads DTGVSQNPRHKITKRGQNVTFRCDPISEHNRLYWYRQTLGQGPEFLTYFQNEAQLEKSRLLSDRFSAERPKGSFSTLEIQRTEQGDSAMYLCASSLDSVYGYIFGSGTRLTVV.

This clonotype turned up a few times. The chain recombines TRBV29-1 with TRBJ1-2, with 7 bases identical to TRBD1. Trimming cost V 6 bases and J 3 bases; bases outside gene matches: 1. The CDR3 length is 11 residues. The germline gives CDR1 SQVTM, CDR2 ANQGSEA. The DNA for the CDR3 is TGCAGCGTGGGGACAGACTATGGCTACACCTTC. It yields the protein CSVGTDYGYTF.

Concerning this clonotype itself: The junction departs from germline at one end; a sequencing error may be responsible. The V call is TRBV7-2, the J call TRBJ2-1, with a weak D call TRBD2 (6 bases). This CDR3 contains 15 residues. Germline CDR1 reads SGHTA; CDR2 reads FQGNSA. The CDR3 loop is CASGIAVTSYNEQLF. In DNA form, the CDR3 reads TGTGCCAGCGGCATAGCGGTTACCTCCTACAATGAGCAGCTCTTC.

With respect to this clonotype: The junction differs from germline at one of its ends, possibly a read error. The genes are TRBV14 and TRBJ2-3; no firm D call. CDR3 length: 14 amino acids. CDR1 is SGHDN, CDR2 FVKESK, per germline. This CDR3 is CASSPLISADTQSF. The CDR3 region has the DNA TGTGCCAGCAGCCCTCTCATAAGCGCAGATACGCAGTCTTTT.

The chain couples TRBV20-1 to TRBJ2-7; 7 bases are a match to TRBD2. The CDR3 consists of 12 residues. Germline-derived CDR1 and CDR2 are DFQATT and SNEGSKA (reference sequence). V shed 4 bases, J shed 13 bases, and the junction held 13 bases outside the gene matches. The CDR3 DNA reads TGCAGTGCTACGGGACTAACCTACGGGCAATACTTC. Residues: CSATGLTYGQYF.

Regarding this clonotype: Possible read error: a much larger clone is one base away. The rearrangement links TRBV28 to TRBJ1-2, with D possibly TRBD1 on 6 matching bases. From germline, CDR1 is MDHEN and CDR2 SYDVKM. CDR3 size: 14 residues. This CDR3 is CTSSGGTRLHGYTF. In nucleotides, the CDR3 is TGTACCAGCAGTGGCGGGACACGGCTTCATGGCTACACCTTC.

This clonotype was seen ten or more times. The genes are TRBV3-1 and TRBJ1-2, with D uncertain. This CDR3 region has 11 residues. CDR1 is LGHDT and CDR2 is YNNKEL in the germline V gene (reference sequence). V lost 1 base, J lost 14 bases, and 11 bases lay in between. This chain's CDR3 is CASSQATTRTF. In DNA form, the CDR3 reads TGTGCCAGCAGCCAAGCGACCACTCGGACCTTC.

The table lists this clonotype with many counts. The V call is TRBV7-8, the J call TRBJ2-4, with TRBD1 matching over 7 bases. The germline gives CDR1 SGHVS, CDR2 FQNEAQ. CDR3 length: 14 residues. J lost 8 bases, V lost 3 bases, and 7 bases had no gene match. CDR3 DNA: TGTGCCAGCAGCTTGCTACAGGGGATTGACATTCAGTACTTC. Translated, it gives CASSLLQGIDIQYF.

The chain recombines TRBV10-2 with TRBJ2-7, with D possibly being TRBD1 (6 bases). Germline assignment: CDR1 WSHSY and CDR2 SAAADI. V shed 0 bases and J shed 5 bases, with 17 bases lying between them. The CDR3 consists of 16 residues. CDR3 coding DNA: TGCGCCAGCAGTGAGTCCCCAGGGGCTTCAGGCAACGAGCAGTACTTC. It codes for CASSESPGASGNEQYF.